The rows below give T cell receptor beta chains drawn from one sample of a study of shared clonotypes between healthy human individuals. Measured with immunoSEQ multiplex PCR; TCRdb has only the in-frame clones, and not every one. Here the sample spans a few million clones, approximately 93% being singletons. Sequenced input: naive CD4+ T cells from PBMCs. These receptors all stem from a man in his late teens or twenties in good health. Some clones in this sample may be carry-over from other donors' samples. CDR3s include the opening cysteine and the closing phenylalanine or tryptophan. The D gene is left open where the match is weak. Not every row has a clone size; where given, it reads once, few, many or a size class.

CASSTGTTTKETQYF	TGTGCCAGCAGCACCGGGACAACAACAAAAGAGACCCAGTACTTC	.	.	TRBV7-9	TRBJ2-5
CASSVVAGAVQETQYF	TGTGCCAGCAGCGTAGTAGCGGGAGCAGTACAAGAGACCCAGTACTTC	once	TRBD2	TRBV9	TRBJ2-5
CASSLVGTTSYNEQFF	TGTGCCAGCAGCTTGGTTGGGACTACCTCCTACAATGAGCAGTTCTTC	.	TRBD2	TRBV5-4	TRBJ2-1
CASSFTRNTEAFF	TGTGCCAGCAGTTTCACCCGGAACACTGAAGCTTTCTTT	.	.	TRBV27	TRBJ1-1
CASTGQGRYSNQPQHF	TGTGCCAGTACAGGACAGGGGCGATATAGCAATCAGCCCCAGCATTTT	.	TRBD1	TRBV19	TRBJ1-5
CASSLEASRYTDTQYF	TGTGCCAGCAGCTTAGAGGCTAGCCGATACACAGATACGCAGTATTTT	.	.	TRBV7-9	TRBJ2-3
CSVFQDRNYEQYF	TGCAGCGTTTTCCAAGACAGAAACTACGAGCAGTACTTC	.	.	TRBV29-1	TRBJ2-7
CASSRTSGSYEQYF	TGTGCCAGCAGCCGGACTAGCGGTTCTTACGAGCAGTACTTC	.	TRBD2	TRBV11-1	TRBJ2-7
CASSLLAGGDVGEQFF	TGTGCCAGCAGCTTACTAGCGGGAGGGGATGTGGGTGAGCAGTTCTTC	.	TRBD2	TRBV7-3	TRBJ2-1
CASSETGSGANVLTF	TGTGCCAGCAGCGAAACAGGTTCTGGGGCCAACGTCCTGACTTTC	.	.	TRBV11-3	TRBJ2-6
CASSRRITGGRETQYF	TGTGCCAGCAGCCGTAGGATAACGGGGGGAAGAGAGACCCAGTACTTC	.	TRBD2	TRBV7-2	TRBJ2-5
CAISAGRGDQPQHF	TGTGCCATCAGCGCCGGGAGAGGCGACCAGCCCCAGCATTTT	.	.	TRBV10-3	TRBJ1-5
CASSYGGDRAKNIQYF	TGTGCCAGCAGTTACGGAGGCGATAGAGCCAAAAACATTCAGTACTTC	.	.	TRBV6-6	TRBJ2-4
CASSRTETYEQYF	TGTGCCAGCTCTCGGACAGAGACCTACGAGCAGTACTTC	.	.	TRBV28	TRBJ2-7
CASSSGQGVSTDTQYF	TGCGCCAGCAGCTCCGGACAGGGGGTTAGCACAGATACGCAGTATTTT	.	TRBD1	TRBV5-1	TRBJ2-3
CAMGTSGSESEQYF	TGTGCCATGGGGACTAGCGGTAGCGAGTCCGAGCAGTACTTC	.	TRBD2	TRBV10-3	TRBJ2-7
CASSYSGPFSETQYF	TGTGCCAGCAGTTACTCGGGACCTTTTTCAGAGACCCAGTACTTC	.	.	TRBV6-5	TRBJ2-5
CASSSSPGRITEAFF	TGTGCCAGCAGCAGTTCGCCGGGCAGAATCACTGAAGCTTTCTTT	few	.	TRBV7-3	TRBJ1-1
CASSLSKGLAGNEQFF	TGTGCCAGCAGCTTAAGTAAAGGACTAGCGGGAAATGAGCAGTTCTTC	once	TRBD2	TRBV7-3	TRBJ2-1
CATSSGVETQYF	TGTGCCACCAGCAGTGGGGTGGAGACCCAGTACTTC	.	.	TRBV15	TRBJ2-5
CASSPRQRSTYNEQFF	TGCGCCAGCAGCCCCCGCCAGCGCTCCACCTACAATGAGCAGTTCTTC	.	.	TRBV4-1	TRBJ2-1
CASSLLGTGTNEKLFF	TGCGCCAGCAGCTTGCTGGGGACAGGGACTAATGAAAAACTGTTTTTT	.	TRBD1	TRBV5-1	TRBJ1-4
CASSLGGQGSYEQYF	TGTGCCAGCAGCTTAGGGGGACAGGGCTCCTACGAGCAGTACTTC	.	TRBD1	TRBV7-8	TRBJ2-7
CASTLTRGEQYF	TGTGCCAGCACCCTGACCCGAGGGGAGCAGTACTTC	.	.	TRBV5-8	TRBJ2-7
CASSFRLNRGNEQFF	TGTGCCAGCAGCTTTAGACTCAACCGGGGCAATGAGCAGTTCTTC	.	.	TRBV5-6	TRBJ2-1
CASSFGGATNEKLFF	TGTGCCAGCAGTTTTGGGGGGGCGACTAATGAAAAACTGTTTTTT	.	.	TRBV28	TRBJ1-4
CASSVIGSNYGYTF	TGTGCCAGCAGCGTAATTGGCAGTAACTATGGCTACACCTTC	.	.	TRBV9	TRBJ1-2
CASSPRLAGYSYEQYF	TGTGCCAGCAGCCCAAGACTAGCGGGTTACTCCTACGAGCAGTACTTC	.	TRBD2	TRBV7-9	TRBJ2-7